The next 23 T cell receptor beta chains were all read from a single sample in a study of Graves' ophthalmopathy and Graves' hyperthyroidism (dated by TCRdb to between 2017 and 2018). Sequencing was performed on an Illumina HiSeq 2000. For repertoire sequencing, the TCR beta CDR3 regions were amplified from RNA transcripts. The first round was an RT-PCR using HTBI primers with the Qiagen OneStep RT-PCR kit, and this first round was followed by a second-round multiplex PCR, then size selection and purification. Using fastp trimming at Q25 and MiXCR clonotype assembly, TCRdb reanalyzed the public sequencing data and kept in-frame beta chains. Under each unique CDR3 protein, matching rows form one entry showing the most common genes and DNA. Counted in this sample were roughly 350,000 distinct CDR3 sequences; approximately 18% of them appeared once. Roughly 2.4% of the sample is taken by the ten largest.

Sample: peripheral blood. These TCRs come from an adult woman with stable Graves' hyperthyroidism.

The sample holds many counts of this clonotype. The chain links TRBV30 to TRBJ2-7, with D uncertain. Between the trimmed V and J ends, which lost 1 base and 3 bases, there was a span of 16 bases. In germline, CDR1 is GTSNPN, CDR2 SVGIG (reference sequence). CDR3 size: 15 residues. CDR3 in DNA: TGTGCCTGGAGTGACCCAGAGTCGTGGATCTACGAGCAGTACTTC. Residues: CAWSDPESWIYEQYF.

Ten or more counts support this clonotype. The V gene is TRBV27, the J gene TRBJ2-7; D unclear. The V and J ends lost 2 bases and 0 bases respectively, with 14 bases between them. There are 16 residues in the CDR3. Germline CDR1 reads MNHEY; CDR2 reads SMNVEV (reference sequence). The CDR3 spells CASSLGLGTSSYEQYF. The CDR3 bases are TGTGCCAGCAGTTTAGGGTTGGGAACCTCCTCCTACGAGCAGTACTTC.

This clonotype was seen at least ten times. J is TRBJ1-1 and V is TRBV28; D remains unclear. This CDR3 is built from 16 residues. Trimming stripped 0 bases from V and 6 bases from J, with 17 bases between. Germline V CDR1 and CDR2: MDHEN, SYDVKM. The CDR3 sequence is CASSLWSSGFLAEAFF. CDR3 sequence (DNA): TGTGCCAGCAGTTTATGGTCCTCGGGGTTTTTAGCTGAAGCTTTCTTT. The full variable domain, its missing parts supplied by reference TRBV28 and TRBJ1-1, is DVKVTQSSRYLVKRTGEKVFLECVQDMDHENMFWYRQDPGLGLRLIYFSYDVKMKEKGDIPEGYSVSREKKERFSLILESASTNQTSMYLCASSLWSSGFLAEAFFGQGTRLTVV.

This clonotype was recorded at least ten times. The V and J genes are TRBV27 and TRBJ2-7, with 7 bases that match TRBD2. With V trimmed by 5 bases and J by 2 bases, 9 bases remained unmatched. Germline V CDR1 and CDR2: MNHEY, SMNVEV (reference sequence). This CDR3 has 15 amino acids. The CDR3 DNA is TGTGCCAGCAGTCCCTGGGGGGGAGAGACCTACGAGCAGTACTTC. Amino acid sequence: CASSPWGGETYEQYF.

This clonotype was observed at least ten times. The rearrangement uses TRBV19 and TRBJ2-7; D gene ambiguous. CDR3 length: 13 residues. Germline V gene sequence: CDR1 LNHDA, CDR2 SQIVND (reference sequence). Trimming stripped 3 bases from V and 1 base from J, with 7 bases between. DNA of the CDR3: TGTGCCAGTAGTATCGCCAGGTCCTACGAGCAGTACTTC. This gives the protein CASSIARSYEQYF.

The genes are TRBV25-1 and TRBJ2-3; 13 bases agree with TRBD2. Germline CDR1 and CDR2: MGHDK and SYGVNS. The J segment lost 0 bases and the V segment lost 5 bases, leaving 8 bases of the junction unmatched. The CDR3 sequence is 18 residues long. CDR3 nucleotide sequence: TGTGCCAGCAGTCGACTCGGGACTAGCGGGGCTAGCACAGATACGCAGTATTTT. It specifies CASSRLGTSGASTDTQYF.

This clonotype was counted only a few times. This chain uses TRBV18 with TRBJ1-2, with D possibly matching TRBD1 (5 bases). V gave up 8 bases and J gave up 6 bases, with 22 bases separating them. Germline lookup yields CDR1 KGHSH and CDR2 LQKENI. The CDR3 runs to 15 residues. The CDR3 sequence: CASHPTRGPRDGYTF. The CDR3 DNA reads TGTGCCAGCCACCCAACGCGGGGCCCCCGAGATGGCTACACCTTC.

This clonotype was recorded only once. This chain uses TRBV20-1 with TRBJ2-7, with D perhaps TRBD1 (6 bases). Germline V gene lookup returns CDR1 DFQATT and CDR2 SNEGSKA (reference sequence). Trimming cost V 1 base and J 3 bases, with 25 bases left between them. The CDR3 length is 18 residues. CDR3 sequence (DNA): TGCAGTGCTAGAGTGGGACCCCCGCAGGGGTACAGCAACTACGAGCAGTACTTC. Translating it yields CSARVGPPQGYSNYEQYF.

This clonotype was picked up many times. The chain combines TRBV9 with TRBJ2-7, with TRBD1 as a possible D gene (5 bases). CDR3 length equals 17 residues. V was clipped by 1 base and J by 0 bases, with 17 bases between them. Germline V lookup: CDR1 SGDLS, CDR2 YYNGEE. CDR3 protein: CASSVNPEAGLSYEQYF. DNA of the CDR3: TGTGCCAGCAGCGTAAATCCTGAGGCAGGGCTCTCCTACGAGCAGTACTTC. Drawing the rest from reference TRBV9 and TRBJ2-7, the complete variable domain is DSGVTQTPKHLITATGQRVTLRCSPRSGDLSVYWYQQSLDQGLQFLIQYYNGEERAKGNILERFSAQQFPDLHSELNLSSLELGDSALYFCASSVNPEAGLSYEQYFGPGTRLTVT.

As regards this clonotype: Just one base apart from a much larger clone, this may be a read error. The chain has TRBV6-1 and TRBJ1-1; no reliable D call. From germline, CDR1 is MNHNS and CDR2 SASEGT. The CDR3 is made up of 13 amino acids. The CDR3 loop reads CASSRTGNTEACF. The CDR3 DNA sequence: TGTGCCAGCAGCCGTACGGGGAACACTGAAGCTTGCTTT.

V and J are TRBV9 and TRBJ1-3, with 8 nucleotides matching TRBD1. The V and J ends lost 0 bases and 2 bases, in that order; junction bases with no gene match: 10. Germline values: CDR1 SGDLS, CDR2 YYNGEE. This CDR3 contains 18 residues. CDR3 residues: CASSVDPSRTGTGNTIYF. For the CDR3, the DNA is TGTGCCAGCAGCGTAGACCCTTCGAGGACAGGGACTGGAAACACCATATATTTT.

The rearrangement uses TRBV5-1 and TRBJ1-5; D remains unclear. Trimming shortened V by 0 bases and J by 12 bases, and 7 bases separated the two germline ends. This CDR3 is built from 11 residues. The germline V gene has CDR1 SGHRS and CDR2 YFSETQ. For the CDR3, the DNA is TGCGCCAGCAGCTTGGGACGGCTCCAGCATTTT. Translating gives CASSLGRLQHF.

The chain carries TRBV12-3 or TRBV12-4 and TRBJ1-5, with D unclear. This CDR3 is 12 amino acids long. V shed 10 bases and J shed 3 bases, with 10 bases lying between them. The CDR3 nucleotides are TGTGCCACCGCCCGTCCCAATCAGCCCCAGCATTTT. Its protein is CATARPNQPQHF.

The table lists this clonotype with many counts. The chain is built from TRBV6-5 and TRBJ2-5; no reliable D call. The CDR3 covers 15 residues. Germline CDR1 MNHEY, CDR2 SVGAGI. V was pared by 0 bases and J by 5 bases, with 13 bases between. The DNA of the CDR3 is TGTGCCAGCAGTTACTCGAGTAGCCGCCGGGAGACCCAGTACTTC. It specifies CASSYSSSRRETQYF.

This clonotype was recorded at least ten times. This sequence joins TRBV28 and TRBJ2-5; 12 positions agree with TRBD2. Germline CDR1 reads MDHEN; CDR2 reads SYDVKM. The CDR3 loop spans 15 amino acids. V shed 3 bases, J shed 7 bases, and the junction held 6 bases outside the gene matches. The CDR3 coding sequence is TGTGCCAGCAGTTTTCGGACTAGCGGGAAAATGACCCAGTACTTC. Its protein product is CASSFRTSGKMTQYF.

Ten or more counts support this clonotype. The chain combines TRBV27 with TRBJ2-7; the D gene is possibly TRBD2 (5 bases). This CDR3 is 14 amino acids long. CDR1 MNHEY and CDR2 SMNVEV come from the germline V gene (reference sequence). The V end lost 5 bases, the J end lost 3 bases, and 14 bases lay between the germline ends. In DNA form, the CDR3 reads TGTGCCAGCAGTCCCACGGACTCAGGCTACGAGCAGTACTTC. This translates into CASSPTDSGYEQYF.

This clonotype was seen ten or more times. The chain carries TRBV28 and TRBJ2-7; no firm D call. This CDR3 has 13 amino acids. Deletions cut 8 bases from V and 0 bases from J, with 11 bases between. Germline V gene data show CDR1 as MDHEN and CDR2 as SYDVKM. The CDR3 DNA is TGTGCCAGCGGGCAGGTTAGCTCCTACGAGCAGTACTTC. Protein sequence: CASGQVSSYEQYF.

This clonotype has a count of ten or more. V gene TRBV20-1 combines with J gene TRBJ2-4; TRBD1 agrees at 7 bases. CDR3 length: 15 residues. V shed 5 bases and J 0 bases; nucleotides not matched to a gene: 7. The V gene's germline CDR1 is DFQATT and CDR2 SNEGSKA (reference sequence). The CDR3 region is CSAPPDRLAKNIQYF. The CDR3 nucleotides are TGCAGTGCTCCACCGGACAGGCTAGCCAAAAACATTCAGTACTTC.

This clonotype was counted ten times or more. CDR3 coding DNA: TGTGCCAGCAGTTTATCCCCGGGACAGGCTAACTATGGCTACACCTTC. Residues: CASSLSPGQANYGYTF. The genes are TRBV27 and TRBJ1-2; 8 bases are a match to TRBD1. This CDR3 region has 16 residues. After removal of 0 bases from V and 0 bases from J, the junction contained 3 bases not matched to a gene. Germline V gives CDR1 MNHEY, CDR2 SMNVEV (reference sequence).

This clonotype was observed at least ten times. The chain's CDR3 is CASSTGQGRTYEQYF. The CDR3 DNA follows: TGTGCCAGCAGTACCGGACAGGGACGTACCTACGAGCAGTACTTC. The chain links TRBV6-2 or TRBV6-3 to TRBJ2-7; 8 bases match TRBD1. Germline values: CDR1 MNHEY, CDR2 SVGEGT. This CDR3 is built from 15 residues. Trimming cost V 5 bases and J 2 bases; bases outside gene matches: 8.

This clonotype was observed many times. CDR3 in amino acids: CASNHAGTIYEQYF. The CDR3 DNA follows: TGTGCCAGCAACCATGCCGGGACAATTTACGAGCAGTACTTC. The V call is TRBV7-9, the J call TRBJ2-7; maybe TRBD1 (6 bases). The V gene's germline CDR1 is SEHNR and CDR2 FQNEAQ (reference sequence). V was clipped by 7 bases and J by 4 bases, with 17 bases between them. CDR3 length equals 14 residues.

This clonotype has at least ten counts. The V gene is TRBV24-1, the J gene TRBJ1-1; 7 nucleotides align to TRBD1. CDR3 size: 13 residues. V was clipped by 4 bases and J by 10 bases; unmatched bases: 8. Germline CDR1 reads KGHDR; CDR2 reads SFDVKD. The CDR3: CATSEPGTATAFF. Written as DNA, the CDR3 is TGTGCCACCAGTGAGCCCGGGACAGCCACAGCTTTCTTT.

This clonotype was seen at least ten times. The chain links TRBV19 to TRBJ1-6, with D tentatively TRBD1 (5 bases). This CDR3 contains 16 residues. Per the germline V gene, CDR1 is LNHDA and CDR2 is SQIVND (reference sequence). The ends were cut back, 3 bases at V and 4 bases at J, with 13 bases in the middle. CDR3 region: CASSIAHRQYNSPLHF. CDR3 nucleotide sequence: TGTGCCAGTAGTATCGCTCATCGACAGTATAATTCACCCCTCCACTTT.